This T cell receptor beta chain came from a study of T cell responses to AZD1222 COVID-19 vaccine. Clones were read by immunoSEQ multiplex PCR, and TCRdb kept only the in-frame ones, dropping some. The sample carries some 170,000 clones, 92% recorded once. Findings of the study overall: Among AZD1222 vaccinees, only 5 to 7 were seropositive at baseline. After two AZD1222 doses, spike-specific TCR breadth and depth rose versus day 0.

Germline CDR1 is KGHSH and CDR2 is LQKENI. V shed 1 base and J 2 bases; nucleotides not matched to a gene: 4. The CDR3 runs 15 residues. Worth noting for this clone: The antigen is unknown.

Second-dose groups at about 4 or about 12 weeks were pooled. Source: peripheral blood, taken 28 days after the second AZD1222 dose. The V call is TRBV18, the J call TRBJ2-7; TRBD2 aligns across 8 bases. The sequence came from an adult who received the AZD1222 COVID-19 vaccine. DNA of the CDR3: TGTGCCAGCTCACCACGAAGCGGGAGCCCCTACGAGCAGTACTTC. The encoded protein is CASSPRSGSPYEQYF. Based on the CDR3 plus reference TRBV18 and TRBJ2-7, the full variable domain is NAGVMQNPRHLVRRRGQEARLRCSPMKGHSHVYWYRQLPEEGLKFMVYLQKENIIDESGMPKERFSAEFPKEGPSILRIQQVVRGDSAAYFCASSPRSGSPYEQYFGPGTRLTVT.